A single T cell receptor beta chain is shown here with its context. This specimen belongs to a study of control samples from healthy donors and cancer patients. The CDR3 spans 14 residues. Trimming cost V 0 bases and J 1 base, with 6 bases left between them. Per the germline V gene, CDR1 is KGHSH and CDR2 is LQKENI. Sequencing used immunoSEQ multiplex PCR; TCRdb keeps in-frame clones, though not all of them. The table shows 50,000 to 75,000 clones, with 90% occurring only once. The chain carries TRBV18 and TRBJ2-5, with D unclear. This TCR derives from a man in his 60s with colorectal cancer. Sequencing was carried out using PBMCs. The CDR3 bases are TGTGCCAGCTCACCACCGGCCAGCCAAGAGACCCAGTACTTC. It specifies CASSPPASQETQYF.